Below, one TCR beta chain is given with its context. Its target is unknown. Other DNA sequences in this specimen translate into the identical CDR3. The data are from a study of OX40 agonist ivuxolimab in advanced cancers. Overall study findings and caveats: Partial responders receiving 0.1-3.0 mg/kg showed among the lowest clonal expansion.

Blood draws occurred at baseline, cycle 4 day 1, and cycle 7 day 1. This CDR3 region has 13 residues. The germline gives CDR1 MNHNS, CDR2 SASEGT. The trim removed 9 bases at V and 3 bases at J, leaving 7 bases unmatched. Clones were read by immunoSEQ multiplex PCR, and TCRdb kept only the in-frame ones, dropping some. The table shows approximately 89,000 clones, with about nine tenths occurring only once. Sequences were derived from CD4+ or CD8+ T cells sorted from blood, sampled in a trial of the OX40 agonist ivuxolimab. V gene TRBV6-1 combines with J gene TRBJ2-7, with 8 bases lining up with TRBD1. The origin of this receptor is an adult with an advanced solid tumor such as melanoma, head and neck, liver or kidney cancer. The CDR3 coding sequence is TGTGCCAGTATTAGGACAGGGAACTACGAGCAGTACTTC. Translating it yields CASIRTGNYEQYF.